The 10 T cell receptor beta chains given below trace back to one sample, sequenced in a study of CD8+ T cells in alopecia areata. Treatment indicated: oral pan-JAK inhibitor, 5-10 mg twice daily. After isolation, RNA underwent reverse transcription to generate cDNA as the sequencing template. The assay was immunoSEQ multiplex PCR, and TCRdb's table has in-frame clones only and misses some. The sample includes 95,000 to 100,000 clones, approximately 63% of them seen just once. The sequences come from CD8+ T cells sorted from blood, collected at approximately week 60, from a patient treated with tofacitinib. The receptors were sampled from a human donor with alopecia areata.

The chain couples TRBV7-9 to TRBJ1-2; D uncertain. This CDR3 contains 13 residues. Germline V gene lookup returns CDR1 SEHNR and CDR2 FQNEAQ (reference sequence). Trimming left V 6 bases short and J 4 bases short, with 12 bases between. The CDR3 coding sequence is TGTGCCAGCAGGGCTGGAGGCATCTATGGCTACACCTTC. As protein: CASRAGGIYGYTF.

The chain recombines TRBV11-2 with TRBJ2-3; D may be TRBD1 (5 bases). This CDR3 is built from 15 residues. V shed 1 base and J shed 6 bases, with 14 bases lying between them. The germline V gene encodes CDR1 SGHAT and CDR2 FQNNGV. CDR3 loop: CASSLALGARDTQYF. The CDR3, as DNA: TGTGCCAGCAGCTTAGCTCTAGGGGCACGGGATACGCAGTATTTT.

The V gene is TRBV15, the J gene TRBJ2-7; possible D gene TRBD2, 6 bases. CDR3 size: 15 residues. Germline V gene lookup returns CDR1 LNHNV and CDR2 YYDKDF (reference sequence). V lost 5 bases and J 0 bases, leaving 14 bases between the germline ends. CDR3 amino acids: CATSSSAGLSYEQYF. CDR3 sequence (DNA): TGTGCCACCAGCTCCTCTGCGGGGCTCTCCTACGAGCAGTACTTC.

The chain joins TRBV27 to TRBJ1-4, with D tentatively TRBD1 (5 bases). Trimming removed 6 bases at V and 5 bases at J, with 7 bases between. Germline V gives CDR1 MNHEY, CDR2 SMNVEV (reference sequence). This CDR3 spans 12 amino acids. DNA for the CDR3: TGTGCCAGCAGAAGACAGAATGAAAAACTGTTTTTT. Its protein is CASRRQNEKLFF.

The rearrangement uses TRBV27 and TRBJ2-3; the D gene is possibly TRBD1 (6 bases). Germline V lookup: CDR1 MNHEY, CDR2 SMNVEV (reference sequence). V was shortened by 6 bases and J by 1 base, with 11 bases between the two germline ends. The CDR3 extends over 14 amino acids. This CDR3 is CASSLAGGTDTQYF. CDR3 sequence (DNA): TGTGCCAGCAGCCTGGCAGGGGGCACAGATACGCAGTATTTT.

The CDR3 reads CATSRQGAGETQYF. Here the CDR3 DNA reads TGTGCCACCAGCAGACAGGGGGCAGGAGAGACCCAGTACTTC. V gene TRBV15 combines with J gene TRBJ2-5, with TRBD1 matching 8 bases. CDR1 is LNHNV, CDR2 YYDKDF, per germline (reference sequence). V trimming: 2 bases; J trimming: 4 bases; junction bases outside the gene matches: 3. There are 14 residues in the CDR3.

Only a few counts were recorded for this clone. The chain links TRBV5-1 to TRBJ2-1, with D unclear. V shed 4 bases and J shed 5 bases, with 4 bases lying between them. The CDR3 contains 11 residues. Germline CDR1 SGHRS, CDR2 YFSETQ. CDR3 in DNA: TGCGCCAGCAGCGTAAACAATGAGCAGTTCTTC. Translated, it gives CASSVNNEQFF.

This clone was detected only a few times. The chain uses TRBV4-1 and TRBJ1-2, with no clear D. The CDR3 length is 15 residues. CDR1 and CDR2 (germline): MGHRA, YSYEKL. Trimming shortened V by 2 bases and J by 0 bases, and 10 bases separated the two germline ends. The CDR3 sequence is CASSQQGLANYGYTF. The CDR3 DNA reads TGCGCCAGCAGCCAACAAGGATTAGCTAACTATGGCTACACCTTC.

This clone was picked up a small number of times. The chain joins TRBV4-1 to TRBJ1-1; D is ambiguous. Germline V gives CDR1 MGHRA, CDR2 YSYEKL. V was pared by 4 bases and J by 1 base, with 13 bases between. CDR3 length: 15 residues. The CDR3 nucleotides are TGCGCCAGCAGCCTGACCGGTGGGAGGAACACTGAAGCTTTCTTT. Amino acid sequence: CASSLTGGRNTEAFF.

V usage is TRBV7-9 and J usage is TRBJ1-1; D unresolved. Germline V gene lookup returns CDR1 SEHNR and CDR2 FQNEAQ (reference sequence). V lost 2 bases and J lost 1, with 8 bases in between. The CDR3 consists of 14 residues. CDR3 sequence: CASSLSRRNTEAFF. CDR3 nucleotide sequence: TGTGCCAGCAGCTTAAGCAGGAGGAACACTGAAGCTTTCTTT.